One and the same sample provided the 29 T cell receptor beta chains below, sequenced in a study of Tregs in tolerant kidney transplant recipients. These receptors have no known antigen. The method was immunoSEQ multiplex PCR; TCRdb's version includes in-frame clones alone and lacks a portion of them. The repertoire has roughly 860 clones, 38% of them found once; the top ten carry 40%. Sample: Tregs from blood cultured with allogeneic cells. These receptors all come from a human patient who received a combined kidney and bone marrow transplant. Some of the T cells may derive from the graft donor.

This clone came up a few times. With a much larger clone just one base away, this may be a read error. In DNA, the CDR3 is TGTGCCCGCAGCTTAGGGGCGGGGGGGTCCACCGGGGAGCTGTTTTTT. It specifies CARSLGAGGSTGELFF. The chain recombines TRBV7-8 with TRBJ2-2, with TRBD2 matching over 9 bases. Germline loops: CDR1 SGHVS, CDR2 FQNEAQ. This CDR3 is 16 amino acids long.

The rearrangement joins TRBV19 to TRBJ1-2; tentatively, D is TRBD1 (6 bases). Germline loops: CDR1 LNHDA, CDR2 SQIVND (reference sequence). With 3 bases removed from V and 7 bases from J, the gap between germline ends came to 15 bases. The CDR3 extends over 14 amino acids. This CDR3 reads CASSMDRRGSGYTF. In nucleotides, the CDR3 is TGTGCCAGTAGTATGGACAGAAGGGGAAGTGGCTACACCTTC.

On this clone: This sequence is one base from a far larger clone and is likely a read error. The chain recombines TRBV2 with TRBJ1-6; no clear D gene. Trimming removed 7 bases from V and 11 bases from J, with 15 bases in between. Germline loops: CDR1 SNHLY, CDR2 FYNNEI. The CDR3 runs 13 residues. In DNA, the CDR3 is TGTGCCAGCAATAAAGGCCCCGATCCACCCCTCCACTTT. Amino acid sequence: CASNKGPDPPLHF.

In its sample, this clone was seen a few times. The V call is TRBV6-5, the J call TRBJ2-1; a possible D gene is TRBD1 (6 bases). The CDR3 totals 14 residues. Per germline, CDR1 MNHEY and CDR2 SVGAGI. V shed 2 bases and J shed 9 bases, with 14 bases lying between them. DNA for the CDR3: TGTGCCAGCAGTTACGTCAGGCGAGGGGGTGAGCAGTTCTTC. Protein: CASSYVRRGGEQFF.

The CDR3 bases are TGCGCCAGCAGACTCCAGGGAACAGATACGCAGTATTTT. Protein product: CASRLQGTDTQYF. The chain is built from TRBV5-1 and TRBJ2-3; perhaps TRBD1 as D (5 bases). This CDR3 spans 13 amino acids. Looked up from germline, CDR1 is SGHRS and CDR2 is YFSETQ. V lost 5 bases, J lost 3 bases, and 10 bases lay in between.

The CDR3 is CASSRQGLFGYTF. As DNA, the CDR3 is TGTGCCAGCAGCCGACAGGGGCTGTTTGGCTACACCTTC. The chain employs TRBV9 and TRBJ1-2, with 8 positions matching TRBD1. Germline loops: CDR1 SGDLS, CDR2 YYNGEE. The length of the CDR3 is 13 residues. Unmatched junction bases numbered 6, after V lost 4 bases and J lost 7 bases. Filled out from reference TRBV9 and TRBJ1-2, the complete variable domain reads DSGVTQTPKHLITATGQRVTLRCSPRSGDLSVYWYQQSLDQGLQFLIQYYNGEERAKGNILERFSAQQFPDLHSELNLSSLELGDSALYFCASSRQGLFGYTFGSGTRLTVV.

The chain couples TRBV11-3 to TRBJ2-5, with 12 bases fitting TRBD2. CDR3 length: 17 residues. Germline V CDR1 and CDR2: SGHNT, YENEEA. V gave up 5 bases and J gave up 13 bases; unmatched junction bases: 20. As DNA, the CDR3 is TGTGCCAGCAGCCAATATGGACTAGCGGGGCCAACAAACAAGCGGTACTTC. This translates into CASSQYGLAGPTNKRYF.

Only a few counts were recorded for this clone. The chain couples TRBV7-2 to TRBJ1-6, with no clear D. The CDR3 contains 14 residues. The ends were cut back, 1 base at V and 7 bases at J, with 8 bases in the middle. Germline CDR1 and CDR2: SGHTA and FQGNSA. The CDR3 loop is CASSLGRPNSPLHF. The DNA for the CDR3 is TGTGCCAGCAGCTTAGGACGGCCGAATTCACCCCTCCACTTT.

The chain links TRBV7-9 to TRBJ2-7; D not certain. The germline V gene encodes CDR1 SEHNR and CDR2 FQNEAQ (reference sequence). This CDR3 spans 14 amino acids. Trimming took 5 bases from V and 6 from J, leaving 17 bases between them. The CDR3 loop reads CASSPDPLLREQYF. CDR3 nucleotide sequence: TGTGCCAGCAGCCCGGACCCCCTGCTGCGCGAGCAGTACTTC.

This clone has more than one count but fewer than ten. The chain joins TRBV7-3 to TRBJ1-2; 8 bases match TRBD1. V was pared by 5 bases and J by 7 bases, with 6 bases of the junction left unmatched. Germline CDR1 reads SGHTA; CDR2 reads FQGTGA. The CDR3 extends over 13 amino acids. The CDR3 region is CASSRQGLFGYTF. CDR3 DNA: TGTGCCAGCAGCCGACAGGGGCTGTTTGGCTACACCTTC.

A word on this clone: This likely traces to a read error, being one base from a far larger clone. V and J are TRBV11-2 and TRBJ2-2, with TRBD2 matching 9 bases. Germline CDR1 and CDR2: SGHAT and FQNNGV. V was clipped by 2 bases and J by 4 bases; unmatched bases: 5. The CDR3 sequence is 16 residues long. For the CDR3, the DNA is TGTGCCAGCAGCTTATGGGCGGGGGGGTCCACCGGGGAGCTGTTTTTT. Translating it yields CASSLWAGGSTGELFF.

The chain recombines TRBV7-9 with TRBJ1-2; D remains unclear. The CDR3 contains 12 residues. V was shortened by 6 bases and J by 6 bases, with 11 bases between the two germline ends. The germline CDR1 and CDR2 sequences are SEHNR and FQNEAQ (reference sequence). CDR3 bases: TGTGCCAGCAGTGTAGGGCTCCATGGCTACACCTTC. Its translation: CASSVGLHGYTF.

In its sample, this clone was seen a few times. A much larger clone differs from this one at a single base, so this may be a read error. The rearrangement uses TRBV4-2 and TRBJ2-6; 8 bases line up with TRBD1. The junction had 1 base not matched to a gene; V was cut back by 1 base and J by 2 bases. Germline values: CDR1 LGHNA, CDR2 YNFKEQ. The CDR3 is 16 residues long. The CDR3 DNA is TGTGCCAGCAGCCAAGCAGGGGGCGCTGGGGCCAACGTCCTGACTTTC. Translating it yields CASSQAGGAGANVLTF.

In this sample, this clone turned up a few times. The chain couples TRBV5-4 to TRBJ2-3; no clear D gene. CDR1 is SGHNT, CDR2 YYREEE, per germline (reference sequence). The ends were cut back, 4 bases at V and 6 bases at J, with 9 bases in the middle. The CDR3 spans 12 residues. As DNA, the CDR3 is TGTGCCAGCAGCCCGCCTGCGGATACGCAGTATTTT. This sequence encodes CASSPPADTQYF.

The rearrangement joins TRBV7-7 to TRBJ1-2; D possibly corresponds to TRBD1 (5 bases). This CDR3 is 14 amino acids long. Germline V gene sequence: CDR1 SSHAT, CDR2 FNYEAQ (reference sequence). Trimming took off 0 bases at V and 3 bases at J, with 8 bases between the two ends. CDR3 protein: CASSLAGVYYGYTF. CDR3 coding DNA: TGTGCCAGCAGCTTAGCGGGGGTTTACTATGGCTACACCTTC.

This clone is deemed medium-sized. This sequence joins TRBV27 and TRBJ2-7; TRBD2 might be the D (5 bases). Trimming removed 5 bases from V and 1 base from J, with 12 bases in between. Germline-derived CDR1 and CDR2 are MNHEY and SMNVEV (reference sequence). The CDR3 loop spans 14 amino acids. This chain's CDR3 is CASSPRGQSYEQYF. The CDR3 DNA reads TGTGCCAGCAGTCCCCGAGGGCAGTCCTACGAGCAGTACTTC.

This clone has more than one count but fewer than ten. The chain has TRBV5-4 and TRBJ1-6; D unresolved. V was trimmed by 2 bases and J by 7 bases, leaving 10 bases between them. This CDR3 comprises 14 residues. In germline, CDR1 is SGHNT, CDR2 YYREEE (reference sequence). This chain's CDR3 is CASSLGRPNSPLHF. The CDR3 region has the DNA TGTGCCAGCAGCTTAGGACGGCCGAATTCACCCCTCCACTTT. Combining the CDR3 with reference TRBV5-4 and TRBJ1-6 gives the whole variable domain ETGVTQSPTHLIKTRGQQVTLRCSSQSGHNTVSWYQQALGQGPQFIFQYYREEENGRGNFPPRFSGLQFPNYSSELNVNALELDDSALYLCASSLGRPNSPLHFGNGTRLTVT.

This clone was seen a handful of times. The V call is TRBV6-6, the J call TRBJ1-4, with D possibly matching TRBD1 (6 bases). The CDR3 is 14 amino acids. From germline, CDR1 is MNHNY and CDR2 SVGAGI (reference sequence). V was shortened by 1 base and J by 6 bases, with 9 bases between the two germline ends. The CDR3 DNA is TGTGCCAGCAGTTACTACAGGGTTGATGAAAAACTGTTTTTT. This translates into CASSYYRVDEKLFF.

This clone has just a few counts. This chain joins TRBV7-8 and TRBJ2-3; D remains ambiguous. This CDR3 contains 12 residues. V gave up 5 bases and J gave up 6 bases, with 9 bases separating them. Germline loops: CDR1 SGHVS, CDR2 FQNEAQ. Here the CDR3 reads CASSPPADTQYF. CDR3 coding DNA: TGTGCCAGCAGCCCGCCTGCGGATACGCAGTATTTT. Full variable domain (missing parts from reference TRBV7-8 and TRBJ2-3): GAGVSQSPRYKVAKRGQDVALRCDPISGHVSLFWYQQALGQGPEFLTYFQNEAQLDKSGLPSDRFFAERPEGSVSTLKIQRTQQEDSAVYLCASSPPADTQYFGPGTRLTVL.

Regarding this clone: Only one base separates this from a far larger clonotype, so it likely reflects a read error. V gene TRBV9 combines with J gene TRBJ2-1, with 7 bases that match TRBD1. Germline CDR1 is SGDLS and CDR2 is YYNGEE. This CDR3 comprises 15 residues. V shed 4 bases and J 3 bases; nucleotides not matched to a gene: 7. DNA for the CDR3: TGTGCCAGCAGCTTAGGGACAGCCCACTACAATGAGCAGTTCTTC. The encoded protein is CASSLGTAHYNEQFF.

This clone was counted once. A far larger clone differs by one base, so this is likely a read error. It is unclear where the CDR3 begins or ends on the DNA, so no DNA is shown, and the CDR3 is as TCRdb lists it. This chain uses TRBV7-8 with TRBJ2-2; the table's D call, TRBD2, has no DNA check behind it. The CDR3 is 16 residues long, ends included. CDR1 and CDR2 (germline): SGHVS, FQNEAQ. The CDR3 loop is CASSLWAGGSTGERFF.

As for this clone: One base separates it from a far larger clone, so it is likely a read error. This chain connects TRBV7-2 to TRBJ1-2; D remains ambiguous. Germline V gene lookup returns CDR1 SGHTA and CDR2 FQGNSA. The CDR3 spans 14 residues. With 9 bases removed from V and 4 bases from J, the gap between germline ends came to 18 bases. This chain's CDR3 is CARSLSSGPYGYTF. As DNA, the CDR3 is TGTGCCAGGAGCCTTTCCAGTGGACCCTATGGCTACACCTTC.

The chain links TRBV9 to TRBJ1-1, with 10 positions matching TRBD1. Trimming at V came to 3 bases and at J to 6 bases, leaving 11 bases not matched to a gene. This CDR3 comprises 16 residues. The germline CDR1 and CDR2 sequences are SGDLS and YYNGEE. The CDR3, as DNA: TGTGCCAGCAGCGGCTTCCGGGACAGGGGCGAGGCTGAAGCTTTCTTT. This encodes CASSGFRDRGEAEAFF.

Worth noting for this clone: A single base is all that separates this from a far larger clone, so a read error is likely. The chain employs TRBV11-2 and TRBJ1-2, with a possible D match to TRBD1 (5 bases). The CDR3 sequence is 14 residues long. CDR1 is SGHAT and CDR2 is FQNNGV in the germline V gene. CDR3: CASSLAGVYYGYSF. The DNA of the CDR3 is TGTGCCAGCAGCTTAGCGGGGGTTTACTATGGCTACTCCTTC.

This clone was counted between two and nine times. V gene TRBV25-1 combines with J gene TRBJ1-2; D gene ambiguous. The germline V gene has CDR1 MGHDK and CDR2 SYGVNS. Trimming took 4 bases from V and 10 from J, leaving 13 bases between them. CDR3 length: 12 residues. The CDR3 sequence: CASSVGLHVYTF. CDR3 sequence (DNA): TGTGCCAGCAGTGTAGGTCTCCATGTCTACACCTTC.

The J gene is TRBJ2-7, the V gene TRBV19, with D tentatively TRBD1 (5 bases). Between the trimmed V and J ends, which lost 5 bases and 3 bases, there was a span of 14 bases. Per the germline V gene, CDR1 is LNHDA and CDR2 is SQIVND (reference sequence). This CDR3 is built from 14 residues. The CDR3 region is CASSAQVLGYEQYF. The CDR3 region has the DNA TGTGCCAGTAGTGCACAGGTGTTGGGCTACGAGCAGTACTTC.

This clone rates as large (0.1 to 1%). V gene TRBV4-1 combines with J gene TRBJ2-6; 8 bases are a match to TRBD1. The V segment lost 1 base and the J segment 2 bases; nucleotides outside the gene matches: 1. Germline V gene data show CDR1 as MGHRA and CDR2 as YSYEKL. CDR3 length equals 16 residues. The CDR3 region is CASSQAGGAGANVLTF. CDR3 DNA sequence: TGCGCCAGCAGCCAAGCAGGGGGCGCTGGGGCCAACGTCCTGACTTTC.

This clone was counted only a few times. The chain recombines TRBV6-6 with TRBJ2-3; tentative D call: TRBD1 (6 bases). Trimming took off 10 bases at V and 3 bases at J, with 17 bases between the two ends. Germline-derived CDR1 and CDR2 are MNHNY and SVGAGI (reference sequence). The CDR3 loop spans 14 amino acids. CDR3 in amino acids: CAIGDRRRTDTQYF. The CDR3 DNA reads TGTGCCATCGGAGACAGGAGGAGGACAGATACGCAGTATTTT.

This clone appeared a few times. One base separates it from a far larger clone, so it is likely a read error. The chain has TRBV6-5 and TRBJ2-1, with D uncertain. Looked up from germline, CDR1 is MNHEY and CDR2 is SVGAGI. This CDR3 contains 13 residues. This chain's CDR3 is CAISYSATDEQFF. Here the CDR3 DNA reads TGTGCCATCAGTTACTCAGCGACGGATGAGCAGTTCTTC.